This T cell receptor (beta chain) was identified during a study of beta chain features in type 1 diabetes. What was sequenced were expressed TCRB transcripts, since all of the isolated RNA had been reverse transcribed. Clones were read by immunoSEQ multiplex PCR, and TCRdb kept only the in-frame ones, dropping some. The sample comprises a few hundred thousand clones, approximately 11% of which are singletons, and around 0.017% rests with the top ten. Findings and limits, study-wide: Shortening that was moderate but significant affected the TCRB CDR3s of Type 1 diabetes patients in all four CD4+ subsets.

Worth noting for this clone: What it recognizes is unknown.

This CDR3 comprises 14 residues. Trimming shortened V by 4 bases and J by 6 bases, and 13 bases separated the two germline ends. Germline V gene data show CDR1 as MNHEY and CDR2 as SVGAGI. The sample consisted of naive CD4+ T cells from blood. This clonotype was sampled from a young man with type 1 diabetes. This chain links TRBV6-5 with TRBJ2-4; TRBD1 is a possible D gene (6 bases). The CDR3 here is CASSLPGHRNIQYF. CDR3 sequence (DNA): TGTGCCAGCAGTTTACCGGGACACCGAAACATTCAGTACTTC.